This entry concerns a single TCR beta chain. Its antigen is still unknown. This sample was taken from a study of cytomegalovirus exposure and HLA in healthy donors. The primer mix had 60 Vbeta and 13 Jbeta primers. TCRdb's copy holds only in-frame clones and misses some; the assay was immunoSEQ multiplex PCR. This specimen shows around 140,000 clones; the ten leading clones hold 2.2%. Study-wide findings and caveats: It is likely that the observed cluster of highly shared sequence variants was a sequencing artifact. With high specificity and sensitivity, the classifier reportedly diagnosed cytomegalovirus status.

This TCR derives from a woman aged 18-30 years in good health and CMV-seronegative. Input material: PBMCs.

The CDR3 is CASSPRLGPGELFF. CDR3 in DNA: TGTGCCAGCAGCCCGAGACTCGGCCCCGGGGAGCTGTTTTTT. J is TRBJ2-2 and V is TRBV14; no clear D. Germline CDR1 and CDR2: SGHDN and FVKESK. V was pared by 4 bases and J by 6 bases, with 12 bases between. This CDR3 spans 14 amino acids.